The clone carrying this T cell receptor beta chain was counted a few times. Its antigen is undetermined. The data belong to a study of cytomegalovirus exposure and HLA in healthy donors. For the study at large: Roughly 179 million T cells yielded around 100 million unique TCR beta sequences, as an earlier analysis found.

13 Jbeta primers and 60 Vbeta primers were used for the PCR. The table came from immunoSEQ multiplex PCR; TCRdb's copy has only in-frame clones and leaves some out. Among around 160,000 clones listed, roughly 65% were seen once. This CDR3 is built from 15 residues. Germline values: CDR1 SGHDT, CDR2 YYEEEE. Trimming took 0 bases from V and 3 from J, leaving 10 bases between them. Study conclusions and caveats: Within a later analysis, the majority of CMV-associated TCR beta chains appeared HLA-restricted. According to a later analysis, donors in an Asian-associated ancestry cluster reportedly had fewer N-insertions than the approximately 730-donor mean. Segments of the TCR beta V type were, in most cases, productive about 87% or about 30% of the time in an earlier analysis.

Input material: PBMCs. The chain couples TRBV5-6 to TRBJ1-5; possible D gene TRBD1, 6 bases. The TCR originated in a man aged 18 to 29 in good health and CMV-seropositive. CDR3 residues: CASSLGTVYNQPQHF. The CDR3 bases are TGTGCCAGCAGCTTGGGGACAGTATACAATCAGCCCCAGCATTTT.